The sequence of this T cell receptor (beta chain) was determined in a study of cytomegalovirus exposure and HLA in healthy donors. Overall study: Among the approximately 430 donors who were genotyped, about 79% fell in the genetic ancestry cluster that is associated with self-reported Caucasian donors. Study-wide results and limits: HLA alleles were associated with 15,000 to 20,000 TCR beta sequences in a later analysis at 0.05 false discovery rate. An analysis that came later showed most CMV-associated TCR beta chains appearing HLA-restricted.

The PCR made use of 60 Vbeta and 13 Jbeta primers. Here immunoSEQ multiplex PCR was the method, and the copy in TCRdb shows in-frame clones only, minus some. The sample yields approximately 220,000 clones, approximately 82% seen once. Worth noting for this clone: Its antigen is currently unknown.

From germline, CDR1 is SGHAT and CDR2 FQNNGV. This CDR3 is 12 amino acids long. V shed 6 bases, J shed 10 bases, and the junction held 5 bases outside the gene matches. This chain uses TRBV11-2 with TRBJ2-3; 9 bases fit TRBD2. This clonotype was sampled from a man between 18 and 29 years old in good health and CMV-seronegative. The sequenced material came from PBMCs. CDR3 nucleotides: TGTGCCAGCAGTTTATTAGCGGGAGCGCAGTATTTT. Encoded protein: CASSLLAGAQYF. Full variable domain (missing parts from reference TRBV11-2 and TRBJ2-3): EAGVAQSPRYKIIEKRQSVAFWCNPISGHATLYWYQQILGQGPKLLIQFQNNGVVDDSQLPKDRFSAERLKGVDSTLKIQPAKLEDSAVYLCASSLLAGAQYFGPGTRLTVL.